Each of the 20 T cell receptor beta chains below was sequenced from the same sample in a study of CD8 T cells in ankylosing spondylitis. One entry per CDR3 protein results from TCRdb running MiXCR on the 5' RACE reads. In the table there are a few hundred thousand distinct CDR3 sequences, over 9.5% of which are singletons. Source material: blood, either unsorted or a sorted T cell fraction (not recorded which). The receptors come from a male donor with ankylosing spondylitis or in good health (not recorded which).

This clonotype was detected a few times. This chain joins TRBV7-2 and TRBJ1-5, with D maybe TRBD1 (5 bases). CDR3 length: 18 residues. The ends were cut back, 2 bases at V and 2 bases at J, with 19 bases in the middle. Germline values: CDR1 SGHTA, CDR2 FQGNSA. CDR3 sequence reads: CASSLSGVGGAGNQPQHF. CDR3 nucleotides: TGTGCCAGCAGCTTAAGCGGGGTGGGGGGAGCCGGCAATCAGCCCCAGCATTTT.

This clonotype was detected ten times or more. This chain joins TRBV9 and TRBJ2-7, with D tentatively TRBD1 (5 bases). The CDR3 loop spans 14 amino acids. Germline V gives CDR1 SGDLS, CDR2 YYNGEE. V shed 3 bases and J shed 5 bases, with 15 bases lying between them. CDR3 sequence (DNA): TGTGCCAGCAGCGCCTATCAGGGTCCTGACGAGCAGTACTTC. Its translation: CASSAYQGPDEQYF.

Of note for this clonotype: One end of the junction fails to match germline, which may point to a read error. The CDR3 DNA follows: TGTGCCAGTAGTTTAACCTGGACAGAAGAGACCCAGTACTTC. Protein: CASSLTWTEETQYF. The chain links TRBV12-3 or TRBV12-4 to TRBJ2-5; the D gene is possibly TRBD1 (6 bases). The CDR3 spans 14 residues.

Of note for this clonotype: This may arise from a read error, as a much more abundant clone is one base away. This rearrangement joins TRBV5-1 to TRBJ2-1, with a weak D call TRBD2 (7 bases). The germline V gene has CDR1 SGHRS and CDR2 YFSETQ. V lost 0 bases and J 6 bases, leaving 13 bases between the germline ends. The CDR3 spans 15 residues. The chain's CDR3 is CASSLDRGGANEQFF. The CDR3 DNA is TGCGCCAGCAGCTTGGATAGAGGGGGGGCCAATGAGCAGTTCTTC.

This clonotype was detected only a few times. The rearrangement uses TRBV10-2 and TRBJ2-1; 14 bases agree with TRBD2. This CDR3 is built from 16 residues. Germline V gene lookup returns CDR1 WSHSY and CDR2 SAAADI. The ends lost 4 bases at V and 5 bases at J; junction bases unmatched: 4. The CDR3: CASSASGLAGDNEQFF. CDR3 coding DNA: TGCGCCAGCAGTGCCTCGGGACTAGCGGGAGACAATGAGCAGTTCTTC.

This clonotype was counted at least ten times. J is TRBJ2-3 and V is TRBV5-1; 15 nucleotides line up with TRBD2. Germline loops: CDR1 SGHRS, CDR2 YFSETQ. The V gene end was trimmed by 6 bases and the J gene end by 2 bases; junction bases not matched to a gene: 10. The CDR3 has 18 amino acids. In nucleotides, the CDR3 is TGCGCCAGCACCCGGACTAGCGGGGGGGCTCTGACCACAGATACGCAGTATTTT. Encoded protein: CASTRTSGGALTTDTQYF.

DNA for the CDR3: TGTGCCAGCAGTCCTCTGACAGGGGGGAGAGAGACCCAGTACTTC. It codes for CASSPLTGGRETQYF. The V call is TRBV27, the J call TRBJ2-5, with 9 positions matching TRBD1. V dropped 5 bases and J dropped 4; count of bases not matched to a gene: 8. Germline CDR1 MNHEY, CDR2 SMNVEV (reference sequence). The CDR3 spans 15 residues.

The CDR3 is CASSQDVTGAGEQFF. The CDR3 coding sequence is TGTGCCAGCAGCCAAGATGTAACAGGGGCGGGGGAGCAGTTCTTC. The V call is TRBV3-1, the J call TRBJ2-1; possible D gene TRBD1, 7 bases. Germline lookup yields CDR1 LGHDT and CDR2 YNNKEL (reference sequence). The ends were cut back, 0 bases at V and 10 bases at J, with 16 bases in the middle. This CDR3 contains 15 residues.

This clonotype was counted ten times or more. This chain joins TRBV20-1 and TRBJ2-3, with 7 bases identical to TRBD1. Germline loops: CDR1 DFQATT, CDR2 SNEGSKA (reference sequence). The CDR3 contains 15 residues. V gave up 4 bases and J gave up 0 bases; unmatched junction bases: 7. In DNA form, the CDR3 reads TGCAGTGCTACAAACAGGGGCCCCAGCACAGATACGCAGTATTTT. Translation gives CSATNRGPSTDTQYF.

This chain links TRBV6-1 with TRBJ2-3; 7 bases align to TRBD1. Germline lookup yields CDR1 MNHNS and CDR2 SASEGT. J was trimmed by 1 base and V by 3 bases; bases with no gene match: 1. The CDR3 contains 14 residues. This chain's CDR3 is CASSDGTGTDTQYF. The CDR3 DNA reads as TGTGCCAGCAGTGACGGGACAGGCACAGATACGCAGTATTTT.

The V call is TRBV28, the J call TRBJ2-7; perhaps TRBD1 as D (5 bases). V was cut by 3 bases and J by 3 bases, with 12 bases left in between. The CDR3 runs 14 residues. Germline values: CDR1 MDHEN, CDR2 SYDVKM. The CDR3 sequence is CASSLGREIYEQYF. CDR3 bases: TGTGCCAGCAGTTTGGGGCGCGAGATCTACGAGCAGTACTTC.

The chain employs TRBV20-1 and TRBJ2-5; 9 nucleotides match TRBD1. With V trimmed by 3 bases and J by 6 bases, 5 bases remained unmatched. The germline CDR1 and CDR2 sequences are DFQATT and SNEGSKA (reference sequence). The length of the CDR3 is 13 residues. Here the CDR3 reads CSARDRGVQTQYF. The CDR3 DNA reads TGCAGTGCTAGGGACAGGGGTGTGCAGACCCAGTACTTC.

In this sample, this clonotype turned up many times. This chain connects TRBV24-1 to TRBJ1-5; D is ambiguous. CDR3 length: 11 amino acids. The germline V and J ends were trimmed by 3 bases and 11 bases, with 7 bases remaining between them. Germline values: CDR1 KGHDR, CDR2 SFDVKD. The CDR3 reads CATSDSAAQHF. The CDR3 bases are TGTGCCACCAGTGATAGTGCAGCCCAGCATTTT.

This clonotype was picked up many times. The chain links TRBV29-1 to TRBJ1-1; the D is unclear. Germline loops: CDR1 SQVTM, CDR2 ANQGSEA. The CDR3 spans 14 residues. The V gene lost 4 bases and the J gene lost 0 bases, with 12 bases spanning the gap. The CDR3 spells CSVVGQLMNTEAFF. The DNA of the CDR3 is TGCAGCGTTGTGGGTCAGCTCATGAACACTGAAGCTTTCTTT. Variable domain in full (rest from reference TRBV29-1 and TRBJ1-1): SAVISQKPSRDICQRGTSLTIQCQVDSQVTMMFWYRQQPGQSLTLIATANQGSEATYESGFVIDKFPISRPNLTFSTLTVSNMSPEDSSIYLCSVVGQLMNTEAFFGQGTRLTVV.

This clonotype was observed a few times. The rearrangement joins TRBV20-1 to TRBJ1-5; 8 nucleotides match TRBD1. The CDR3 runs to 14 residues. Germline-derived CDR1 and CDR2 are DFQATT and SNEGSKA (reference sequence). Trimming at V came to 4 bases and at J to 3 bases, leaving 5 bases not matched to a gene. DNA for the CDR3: TGCAGTGCTAACAGGGGGATCGACAATCAGCCCCAGCATTTT. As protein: CSANRGIDNQPQHF.

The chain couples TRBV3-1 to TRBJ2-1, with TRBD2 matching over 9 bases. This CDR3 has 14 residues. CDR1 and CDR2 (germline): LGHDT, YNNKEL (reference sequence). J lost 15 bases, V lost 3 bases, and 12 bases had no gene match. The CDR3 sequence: CASSQSGTSPGWFF. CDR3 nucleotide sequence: TGTGCCAGCAGCCAGTCCGGGACTAGCCCGGGTTGGTTCTTC.

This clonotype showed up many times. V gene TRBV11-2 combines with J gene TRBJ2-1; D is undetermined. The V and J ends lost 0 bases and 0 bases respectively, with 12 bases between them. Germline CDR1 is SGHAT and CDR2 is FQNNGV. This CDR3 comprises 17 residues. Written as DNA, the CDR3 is TGTGCCAGCAGCTTAGACGGGCTAAGAAGCTCCTACAATGAGCAGTTCTTC. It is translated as CASSLDGLRSSYNEQFF.

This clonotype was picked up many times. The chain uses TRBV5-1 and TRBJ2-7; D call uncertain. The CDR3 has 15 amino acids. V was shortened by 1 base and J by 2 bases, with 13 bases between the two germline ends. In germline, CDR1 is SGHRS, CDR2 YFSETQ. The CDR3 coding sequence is TGCGCCAGCAGCTTGCAATCACGAAATACCTACGAGCAGTACTTC. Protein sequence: CASSLQSRNTYEQYF.

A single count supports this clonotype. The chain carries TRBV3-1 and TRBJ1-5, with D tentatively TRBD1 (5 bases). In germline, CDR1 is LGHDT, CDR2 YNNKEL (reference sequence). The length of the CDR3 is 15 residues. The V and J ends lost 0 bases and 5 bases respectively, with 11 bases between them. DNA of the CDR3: TGTGCCAGCAGCCAAGATCTTCGGGGGTATCAGCCCCAGCATTTT. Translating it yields CASSQDLRGYQPQHF. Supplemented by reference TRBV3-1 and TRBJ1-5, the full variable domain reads DTAVSQTPKYLVTQMGNDKSIKCEQNLGHDTMYWYKQDSKKFLKIMFSYNNKELIINETVPNRFSPKSPDKAHLNLHINSLELGDSAVYFCASSQDLRGYQPQHFGDGTRLSIL.

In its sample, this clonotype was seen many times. The CDR3 DNA reads as TGTGCCAGCAGCTTAGGGTTAAAAGGACAGGCGTTTCAGCCCCAGCATTTT. Translated: CASSLGLKGQAFQPQHF. This chain links TRBV11-2 with TRBJ1-5; TRBD1 aligns across 7 bases. V lost 1 base to trimming and J lost 6 bases; unmatched junction nucleotides: 12. The CDR3 loop spans 17 amino acids. The germline gives CDR1 SGHAT, CDR2 FQNNGV.